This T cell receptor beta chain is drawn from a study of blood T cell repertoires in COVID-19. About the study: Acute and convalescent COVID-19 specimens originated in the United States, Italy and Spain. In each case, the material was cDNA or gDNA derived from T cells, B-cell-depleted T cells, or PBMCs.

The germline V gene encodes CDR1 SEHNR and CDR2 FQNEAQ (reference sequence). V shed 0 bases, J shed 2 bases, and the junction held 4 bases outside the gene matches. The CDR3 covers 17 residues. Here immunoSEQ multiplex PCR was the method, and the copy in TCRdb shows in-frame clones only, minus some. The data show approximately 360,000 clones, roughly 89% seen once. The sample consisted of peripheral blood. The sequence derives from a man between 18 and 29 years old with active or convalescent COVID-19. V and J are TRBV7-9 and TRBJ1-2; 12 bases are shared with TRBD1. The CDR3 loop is CASSLAGTGGPNYGYTF. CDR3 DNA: TGTGCCAGCAGCTTAGCAGGGACAGGGGGCCCCAACTATGGCTACACCTTC.